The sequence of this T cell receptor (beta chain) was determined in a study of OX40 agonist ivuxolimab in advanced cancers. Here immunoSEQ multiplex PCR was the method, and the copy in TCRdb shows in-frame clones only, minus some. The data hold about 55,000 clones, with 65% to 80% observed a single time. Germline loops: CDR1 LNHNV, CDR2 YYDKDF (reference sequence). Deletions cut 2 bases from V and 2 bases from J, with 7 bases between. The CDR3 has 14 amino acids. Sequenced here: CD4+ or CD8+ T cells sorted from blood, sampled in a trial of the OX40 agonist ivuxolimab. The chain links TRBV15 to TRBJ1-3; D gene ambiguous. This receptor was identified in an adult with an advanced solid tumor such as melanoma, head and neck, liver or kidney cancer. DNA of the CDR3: TGTGCCACCAGCAGAACAGATGCTGGAAACACCATATATTTT. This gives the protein CATSRTDAGNTIYF.